The 21 T cell receptor beta chains listed next were all sequenced from one sample in a study of radiation and T cells in renal cell carcinoma. The protocol was immunoSEQ multiplex PCR, while the TCRdb copy is restricted to in-frame clones and leaves out a portion. Of about 150,000 clones listed, 88% were seen once; the top ten hold roughly 4%. Described time point: baseline pretreatment blood. As for treatment: 15 Gy SBRT to primary tumor, nephrectomy 4 weeks later. The material sequenced was blood, taken from a patient whose treatment included radiotherapy and nephrectomy. The receptors come from a woman in her 70s with renal cell carcinoma.

The chain carries TRBV11-1 and TRBJ2-5, with D possibly being TRBD1 (6 bases). Between the trimmed V and J ends, which lost 5 bases and 1 base, there was a span of 8 bases. The CDR3 sequence is 13 residues long. Germline assignment: CDR1 SGHAT and CDR2 FQDESV (reference sequence). The CDR3 reads CASSQTGQETQYF. The DNA for the CDR3 is TGTGCCAGCAGCCAGACAGGCCAAGAGACCCAGTACTTC.

This chain joins TRBV5-6 and TRBJ1-1; D call uncertain. Trimming shortened V by 4 bases and J by 1 base, and 5 bases separated the two germline ends. The CDR3 sequence is 12 residues long. Germline V gene data show CDR1 as SGHDT and CDR2 as YYEEEE. CDR3 residues: CASSIGNTEAFF. CDR3 sequence (DNA): TGTGCCAGCAGCATCGGGAACACTGAAGCTTTCTTT.

The genes are TRBV19 and TRBJ1-2; 8 positions agree with TRBD1. Germline CDR1 is LNHDA and CDR2 is SQIVND (reference sequence). CDR3 size: 18 residues. Germline trimming cut 5 bases from V and 0 bases from J; bases unmatched to any gene: 14. CDR3 in DNA: TGTGCCAGTAGTGGTCGCCGGGACAGGCGAGATTCTAACTATGGCTACACCTTC. This encodes CASSGRRDRRDSNYGYTF.

The rearrangement joins TRBV5-4 to TRBJ2-3; 9 nucleotides line up with TRBD2. This CDR3 has 17 amino acids. V dropped 4 bases and J dropped 2; count of bases not matched to a gene: 11. The germline V gene has CDR1 SGHNT and CDR2 YYREEE (reference sequence). The CDR3 sequence: CASSPPGSGGTTDTQYF. The DNA of the CDR3 is TGTGCCAGCAGCCCCCCGGGTAGCGGGGGCACCACAGATACGCAGTATTTT.

This chain connects TRBV6-1 to TRBJ1-4; D is unclear. CDR3 length equals 14 residues. Trimming took off 1 base at V and 8 bases at J, with 11 bases between the two ends. The germline V gene encodes CDR1 MNHNS and CDR2 SASEGT. CDR3 DNA sequence: TGTGCCAGCAGTGAAGGGGTGGGCCGGGAAAAACTGTTTTTT. Translating gives CASSEGVGREKLFF.

The chain employs TRBV5-5 and TRBJ2-1; D is uncertain. The CDR3 is made up of 13 amino acids. Germline-derived CDR1 and CDR2 are SGHKS and YYEKEE (reference sequence). Trimming removed 0 bases at V and 7 bases at J, with 8 bases between. The CDR3 coding sequence is TGTGCCAGCAGCTTGGGGCCATCGAATGAGCAGTTCTTC. This translates into CASSLGPSNEQFF.

This chain links TRBV7-9 with TRBJ2-3, with 14 bases fitting TRBD2. The J segment lost 3 bases and the V segment lost 1 base, leaving 6 bases of the junction unmatched. The germline V gene has CDR1 SEHNR and CDR2 FQNEAQ (reference sequence). This CDR3 has 18 amino acids. In DNA, the CDR3 is TGTGCCAGCAGCTTAGGACTAGCGGGGGGGCTCGGGACAGATACGCAGTATTTT. Amino acids: CASSLGLAGGLGTDTQYF.

The V call is TRBV5-1, the J call TRBJ2-3, with D hard to call. Germline CDR1 and CDR2: SGHRS and YFSETQ. Trimming shortened V by 0 bases and J by 2 bases, and 7 bases separated the two germline ends. This CDR3 spans 14 amino acids. The CDR3 bases are TGCGCCAGCAGCTTGGGGACGCACACAGATACGCAGTATTTT. Translating gives CASSLGTHTDTQYF.

This chain connects TRBV29-1 to TRBJ2-2, with D unresolved. CDR3 length: 14 residues. Germline loops: CDR1 SQVTM, CDR2 ANQGSEA. The V gene lost 4 bases and the J gene lost 0 bases, with 9 bases spanning the gap. CDR3 nucleotides: TGCAGCGTTGTAGTGACATCGAACACCGGGGAGCTGTTTTTT. It translates to CSVVVTSNTGELFF.

J is TRBJ2-7 and V is TRBV4-2, with D possibly called TRBD1 or TRBD2 (5 bases each). The V gene's germline CDR1 is LGHNA and CDR2 YNFKEQ. This CDR3 region has 15 residues. V was pared by 3 bases and J by 0 bases, with 12 bases between. CDR3 residues: CASSQGVGSSYEQYF. The CDR3 nucleotides are TGTGCCAGCAGCCAGGGGGTGGGGAGCTCCTACGAGCAGTACTTC.

V usage is TRBV19 and J usage is TRBJ1-5, with D possibly matching TRBD1 (5 bases). The V and J ends lost 8 bases and 6 bases respectively, with 26 bases between them. CDR3 length: 17 residues. The germline gives CDR1 LNHDA, CDR2 SQIVND (reference sequence). CDR3 in DNA: TGTGCCAGTGGGCGGGACCCTAGGGGTTCGGCAATTCAGCCCCAGCATTTT. Translation gives CASGRDPRGSAIQPQHF.

The CDR3: CASSYRAGQETQYF. CDR3 coding DNA: TGTGCCAGCAGTTATCGAGCGGGACAAGAGACCCAGTACTTC. The chain employs TRBV6-5 and TRBJ2-5, with TRBD2 identical over 7 bases. Trimming took 3 bases from V and 2 from J; bases not matched to a gene: 3. The germline gives CDR1 MNHEY, CDR2 SVGAGI. CDR3 size: 14 residues.

This rearrangement joins TRBV6-5 to TRBJ2-1; TRBD2 aligns across 12 bases. This CDR3 is 15 amino acids long. The V gene end was trimmed by 5 bases and the J gene end by 10 bases; junction bases not matched to a gene: 9. Germline V gives CDR1 MNHEY, CDR2 SVGAGI. CDR3 DNA: TGTGCCAGCAGTCCTAGCGGGGGGGCCACCATGGAGCAGTTCTTC. This codes for CASSPSGGATMEQFF.

The CDR3 bases are TGTGCCAGCAGTGAACCTACAACTAGGTTAACCTTC. As protein: CASSEPTTRLTF. V and J are TRBV6-1 and TRBJ1-2; no firm D call. V was clipped by 2 bases and J by 14 bases, with 15 bases between them. The CDR3 totals 12 residues. Germline assignment: CDR1 MNHNS and CDR2 SASEGT.

CDR3 residues: CASSYTRDTANTGELFF. As DNA, the CDR3 is TGTGCCAGCAGCTATACGCGGGACACCGCGAACACCGGGGAGCTGTTTTTT. The rearrangement uses TRBV7-8 and TRBJ2-2, with D perhaps assigned TRBD1 or TRBD2 (6 bases each). The V gene's germline CDR1 is SGHVS and CDR2 FQNEAQ. There are 17 residues in the CDR3. V dropped 4 bases and J dropped 0 bases, with 15 bases sitting between them.

This chain links TRBV14 with TRBJ2-7; 7 bases map to TRBD2. V lost 0 bases and J lost 5; bases outside the gene matches: 13. This CDR3 has 17 residues. Germline V gene data show CDR1 as SGHDN and CDR2 as FVKESK. The CDR3 is CASSQDTLGRTRNEQYF. In DNA, the CDR3 is TGTGCCAGCAGCCAAGATACCCTCGGGAGGACAAGGAACGAGCAGTACTTC. Filled out from reference TRBV14 and TRBJ2-7, the complete variable domain reads EAGVTQFPSHSVIEKGQTVTLRCDPISGHDNLYWYRRVMGKEIKFLLHFVKESKQDESGMPNNRFLAERTGGTYSTLKVQPAELEDSGVYFCASSQDTLGRTRNEQYFGPGTRLTVT.

The chain is built from TRBV19 and TRBJ2-2, with TRBD1 matching 8 bases. V shed 5 bases and J 3 bases; nucleotides not matched to a gene: 2. The CDR3 has 14 amino acids. The V gene's germline CDR1 is LNHDA and CDR2 SQIVND (reference sequence). CDR3 coding DNA: TGTGCCAGTAGTCGGACAGGGTACACCGGGGAGCTGTTTTTT. Translating gives CASSRTGYTGELFF.

The gene calls are TRBV5-8 and TRBJ2-5, with 9 nucleotides matching TRBD2. With 0 bases clipped from V and 5 bases from J, the junction kept 5 bases outside the gene matches. CDR1 and CDR2 from the germline V gene are SGHTS and YDEGEE. The CDR3 sequence is 15 residues long. The DNA for the CDR3 is TGTGCCAGCAGCTTGGGGCGGGGGGGCGTTGAGACCCAGTACTTC. Its translation is CASSLGRGGVETQYF.

The CDR3 reads CASSLLGGPNTEAFF. DNA for the CDR3: TGTGCCAGCAGCTTATTGGGGGGCCCGAACACTGAAGCTTTCTTT. The rearrangement joins TRBV7-3 to TRBJ1-1; tentative D call: TRBD1 (6 bases). The length of the CDR3 is 15 residues. Trimming took 2 bases from V and 1 from J, leaving 11 bases between them. Per the germline V gene, CDR1 is SGHTA and CDR2 is FQGTGA.

The chain couples TRBV15 to TRBJ1-1, with D unresolved. The CDR3 runs to 13 residues. V was shortened by 0 bases and J by 4 bases, with 6 bases between the two germline ends. Germline V gene sequence: CDR1 LNHNV, CDR2 YYDKDF (reference sequence). The CDR3 loop reads CATSRDKGTEAFF. CDR3 coding DNA: TGTGCCACCAGCAGAGATAAGGGCACTGAAGCTTTCTTT.

V gene TRBV7-2 combines with J gene TRBJ1-2; D gene uncertain. Trimming removed 1 base from V and 3 bases from J, with 6 bases in between. Germline CDR1 and CDR2: SGHTA and FQGNSA. The CDR3 has 13 amino acids. CDR3 sequence (DNA): TGTGCCAGCAGCTTAGACTTTGACTATGGCTACACCTTC. Translating it yields CASSLDFDYGYTF.